These T cell receptor beta chains were read from a single sample in a study of blood T cell repertoires in COVID-19. The repertoire was sequenced with immunoSEQ multiplex PCR; TCRdb's copy has only in-frame clones and lacks some. The sample has around 100,000 clones, about 90% seen once. Sequenced sample: peripheral blood. These receptors came from a man aged 30 to 39 in a cohort sampled during active COVID-19. Each CDR3 is given without its conserved first and last residue. Clone size is not always given. Where it is, it says once, few, many or a class for expanded clones.

clone size,CDR3 length,V gene,CDR3 protein
NA,13,TRBV24-1,ATSDPGGADGTQY
NA,13,TRBV6-5,ASSYSTVTNYGYT
NA,13,TRBV6-1,ASSEGRTSGGVQY
NA,13,TRBV5-1,ASSSGESSGNTIY
NA,12,TRBV6-6,ASSYSTGGNEQF
NA,13,TRBV5-4,ASSLKGLGNNEQY
NA,13,TRBV5-5,ASSRGTVYQETQY
NA,12,TRBV5-4,ASSLAEGAGGYT
NA,14,TRBV7-8,ASSLFRTRNTGELF
once,15,TRBV7-9,ASSWWTSGGARETQY
NA,12,TRBV9,ASSVQGAGEKLF
NA,13,TRBV11-2,ASSVGGNSNQPQH
NA,14,TRBV27,ASSLVYLGAIEKLF
NA,10,TRBV3-1/TRBV3-2,ASSQVSHEQY
NA,14,TRBV9,ASSVGGTGTNEKLF
NA,12,TRBV21-1,ASSKGQRNEKLF
NA,11,TRBV11-2,ASSLGLAHEQY
NA,13,TRBV24-1,ATSSTATVNQPQH
NA,10,TRBV7-9,ASSLVGSEST
NA,11,TRBV19,ASIYSFTGELF
NA,10,TRBV6-6,ASSSSGTEQF
NA,9,TRBV20-1,SSRPGAEQY
NA,12,TRBV2,ASSGQGTSYEQY
NA,12,TRBV3-1/TRBV3-2,ASSQGVGGNEQY
NA,15,TRBV7-9,ASSLARNPPGANVLT
once,11,TRBV2,ASSEGQGETQY
NA,10,TRBV13,ASSFLDSPLH
NA,17,TRBV11-2,ASSLEGLAVPPSTDTQY
NA,13,TRBV4-2,ASSKGGTGDYGYT
NA,14,TRBV7-9,ASSSTRTGGVNIQY
NA,14,TRBV6-5,ASSYVGGAPGETQY
NA,13,TRBV11-2,ASSLDGRVYNEQF
NA,12,TRBV1,TSSQDRRHYGYT
NA,12,TRBV24-1,ATSGKQDNYGYT
NA,13,TRBV6-5,ASSYPGQGASVYT
once,13,TRBV2,ASSEPRRQPIEQY
NA,13,TRBV6-4,ASSDAPGNLYGYT
NA,12,TRBV6-1,ASSDNRASYEQY
NA,12,TRBV15,ATRSSGGAYEQY
NA,14,TRBV9,ASSVAGQGGNTEAF
NA,12,TRBV2,ASRSGTGNSPLH